Listed below are T cell receptor beta chains from one sample, sequenced in a study of neurological immune-mediated disorders. TCRdb re-called the 5' RACE reads through MiXCR, storing one row per CDR3 protein. The table has 60,000 to 90,000 distinct CDR3 sequences, roughly 10% seen once. Sequencing input: PBMCs. Source of these receptors: a man aged 25 to 40 in good health. The conserved cysteine and the conserved F or W are not part of the CDR3 here. A D gene is named only where the DNA matches it firmly. The size entry is marked missing in some rows and otherwise reads once, few, many or a size class.

many	TRBJ2-5	TRBD2	TRBV15	ATSRVRDYQETQY
many	TRBJ1-2	-	TRBV27	ASSLSAIGDYGYT
few	TRBJ2-1	-	TRBV3-1	ASSQDWTDRGEQF
many	TRBJ2-2	-	TRBV25-1	ASSQGTGELF
many	TRBJ1-2	-	TRBV5-1	ASSLGQKDGYT
many	TRBJ2-3	-	TRBV5-1	ASSLSGIYSTDTQY
many	TRBJ2-1	TRBD2	TRBV5-1	ASSAHSGSSYNEQF
many	TRBJ2-1	TRBD1	TRBV6-6	ASSLLAGTGVGGGNEQF
many	TRBJ2-7	-	TRBV20-1	SARVGGSSYEQY
many	TRBJ1-3	-	TRBV15	ATSRPQTYSGNTIY
-	TRBJ2-7	-	TRBV14	ASSQVSGGYEQY
many	TRBJ1-4	-	TRBV2	ASSGQENEKLF
many	TRBJ2-7	-	TRBV10-3	AISEPRDQGSWY
once	TRBJ1-1	-	TRBV10-3	AIRKMTEQLEAF
many	TRBJ1-4	-	TRBV6-6	ASRNVGVREKLF
many	TRBJ2-1	-	TRBV10-3	AISESQVWNEQF
many	TRBJ2-1	TRBD2	TRBV2	ASSGSGTSGHNEQF
many	TRBJ2-7	TRBD2	TRBV6-2/TRBV6-3	ASRMTSGYEQY
many	TRBJ2-7	TRBD1	TRBV27	ASRGTGVEEQY
many	TRBJ1-5	-	TRBV7-9	ASSSEGTDASNQPQH
many	TRBJ2-5	-	TRBV11-2	ASSLDWTKPQETQY
many	TRBJ2-7	TRBD2	TRBV28	ASRGTSGVPYEQY
many	TRBJ2-2	TRBD1	TRBV28	ASRVGQGLAAGELF
-	TRBJ2-1	TRBD2	TRBV5-1	ASGGASGNNEQF
many	TRBJ1-2	-	TRBV19	ATFAQGESYGYT
many	TRBJ2-7	-	TRBV15	ATSRLQSYEQY
many	TRBJ1-1	-	TRBV5-1	ASSMDTTNTEAF
many	TRBJ2-2	-	TRBV14	ASSQDGPYNGELF
many	TRBJ2-7	-	TRBV5-1	ASSLVRYEQY
many	TRBJ1-4	TRBD1	TRBV25-1	ASSDPGGATNEKLF
many	TRBJ2-3	TRBD2	TRBV2	ASSASPGGAQY
many	TRBJ1-1	-	TRBV5-1	ASSLEGGGVTEAF
many	TRBJ2-1	TRBD2	TRBV6-5	ASRPSGASGEQF
many	TRBJ2-3	-	TRBV7-2	ASSLGIDYYGTDTQY
many	TRBJ1-2	-	TRBV13	ASSLAPGGYT
many	TRBJ2-7	TRBD2	TRBV15	ATSRVTSGSYEQY
many	TRBJ1-5	TRBD1	TRBV6-6	ASSASTGFYQPQH
many	TRBJ1-2	TRBD1	TRBV10-3	AISEIITGTGTSYGYT
many	TRBJ1-5	-	TRBV28	ASSSMTGGNQPQH
few	TRBJ2-5	TRBD1	TRBV28	ASSSGSRGRETQY
-	TRBJ2-5	-	TRBV28	ASSPRQGREETQY
many	TRBJ1-1	-	TRBV20-1	SAFRIPTEAF
many	TRBJ1-2	TRBD1	TRBV7-2	ASSLEDRGRSYT
many	TRBJ2-5	-	TRBV10-3	AISESKETQY
-	TRBJ2-1	TRBD2	TRBV27	ASSPGTSWGNEQF
few	TRBJ2-1	TRBD2	TRBV2	ASSGLAEIQMEQF
many	TRBJ2-7	-	TRBV7-9	ASSPKAGMAGEQY
many	TRBJ2-1	TRBD2	TRBV24-1	ATSDPGLAGGGHNEQF
many	TRBJ2-1	-	TRBV7-9	ASSFGNNEQF
many	TRBJ2-3	TRBD2	TRBV7-9	ASSKESGNTDTQY
-	TRBJ2-4	-	TRBV3-1	ASSRVGTEGIQY
many	TRBJ2-7	-	TRBV4-2	ASSQDLAGLVTYEQY
few	TRBJ2-1	TRBD2	TRBV3-1	ASSGTSGSLDEQF
many	TRBJ1-5	-	TRBV18	ASSPSPTTAGQPQH